The 25 T cell receptor beta chains listed next were all sequenced from one sample in a study of blood T cells in healthy people across ages. Then a second PCR, running about 6 to 12 cycles, was carried out with a sample-barcoded 5' primer and a J-beta primer mix. TCRdb redid the calling of the 5' RACE reads with MiXCR, one entry per CDR3 protein. The sample lists 800,000 to 950,000 distinct CDR3 sequences, approximately 35% occurring once. Sample: blood. Receptors were obtained from a man younger than 35 in good health.

The chain couples TRBV18 to TRBJ2-7; weak D call: TRBD2 (5 bases). Germline V gene lookup returns CDR1 KGHSH and CDR2 LQKENI. Trimming pared 0 bases from V and 1 base from J, leaving 10 bases between. CDR3 length: 15 residues. CDR3 sequence (DNA): TGTGCCAGCTCACCACCCGGGGTTGCGTCCTACGAGCAGTACTTC. This translates into CASSPPGVASYEQYF.

The chain is built from TRBV25-1 and TRBJ2-7; D might be TRBD2 (7 bases). The J call may not be correct, given that the DNA end is closer to TRBJ2-5. CDR1 is MGHDK and CDR2 is SYGVNS in the germline V gene. CDR3 length: 15 amino acids. CDR3 sequence reads: CASSEARGGGKTQYF. The CDR3 region has the DNA TGTGCCAGCAGTGAGGCCCGGGGAGGGGGAAAGACCCAGTACTTC.

This clonotype turned up a few times. The chain has TRBV18 and TRBJ1-1; tentatively, D is TRBD1 (5 bases). Trimming left V 2 bases short and J 2 bases short, with 18 bases between. Germline lookup yields CDR1 KGHSH and CDR2 LQKENI. This CDR3 region has 17 residues. The CDR3: CASSPGAGSGSNTEAFF. For the CDR3, the DNA is TGTGCCAGCTCACCAGGGGCAGGGAGCGGGTCCAACACTGAAGCTTTCTTT.

V usage is TRBV20-1 and J usage is TRBJ1-5; TRBD1 is a possible D gene (5 bases). This CDR3 is 14 amino acids long. Germline V CDR1 and CDR2: DFQATT, SNEGSKA (reference sequence). Deletions cut 5 bases from V and 1 base from J, with 12 bases between. The CDR3 loop reads CSAGLGGSNQPQHF. The CDR3, as DNA: TGCAGTGCTGGTCTGGGGGGAAGCAATCAGCCCCAGCATTTT.

The rearrangement uses TRBV19 and TRBJ2-5; 10 bases fit TRBD1. This CDR3 has 15 residues. Germline CDR1 reads LNHDA; CDR2 reads SQIVND (reference sequence). The trim removed 3 bases at V and 4 bases at J, leaving 5 bases unmatched. CDR3 loop: CASSMGTGVVETQYF. CDR3 nucleotide sequence: TGTGCCAGTAGTATGGGGACAGGGGTCGTAGAGACCCAGTACTTC.

V gene TRBV24-1 combines with J gene TRBJ2-3; D not certain. CDR3 size: 12 residues. Germline V lookup: CDR1 KGHDR, CDR2 SFDVKD. Trimming took 5 bases from V and 9 from J, leaving 11 bases between them. This chain's CDR3 is CATSARLGTQYF. CDR3 DNA: TGTGCCACCAGTGCAAGGTTGGGGACGCAGTATTTT.

The sample holds many counts of this clonotype. J is TRBJ2-1 and V is TRBV20-1, with 10 bases lining up with TRBD2. Per germline, CDR1 DFQATT and CDR2 SNEGSKA (reference sequence). CDR3 length equals 15 residues. The junction had 6 bases not matched to a gene; V was cut back by 2 bases and J by 5 bases. The chain's CDR3 is CSARKASGGHNEQFF. CDR3 coding DNA: TGCAGTGCTAGAAAGGCTAGCGGGGGCCACAATGAGCAGTTCTTC.

The J gene is TRBJ2-7, the V gene TRBV5-1; D uncertain. Judging by the DNA end, TRBJ2-4 fits better; the J call may be wrong. This CDR3 is 14 amino acids long. Germline assignment: CDR1 SGHRS and CDR2 YFSETQ. In DNA, the CDR3 is TGCGCCAGCAAAGGTGAAAACCCCGGGAACATTCAGTACTTC. This codes for CASKGENPGNIQYF.

V gene TRBV10-3 combines with J gene TRBJ2-1; 8 nucleotides match TRBD2. The J call may be wrong; the DNA end is better matched by TRBJ2-7. The CDR3 length is 16 residues. CDR1 and CDR2 from the germline V gene are ENHRY and SYGVKD. Here the CDR3 DNA reads TGTGCCATCAGAGAACCGCGGGGGGACTTCTACAATGAGCAGTACTTC. It is translated as CAIREPRGDFYNEQYF.

This clonotype has a count of ten or more. The chain carries TRBV9 and TRBJ2-1; D assignment may be TRBD1 or TRBD2 (5 bases each). The CDR3 is made up of 14 amino acids. Trimming took off 2 bases at V and 6 bases at J, with 12 bases between the two ends. Germline V gene sequence: CDR1 SGDLS, CDR2 YYNGEE. DNA of the CDR3: TGTGCCAGCAGCGTGGGGGTTGTTGGCAATGAGCAGTTCTTC. It translates to CASSVGVVGNEQFF.

The CDR3 DNA reads as TGTGCCATCGCGTGGTCTGAGGAGCAGTTCTTC. This gives the protein CAIAWSEEQFF. V and J are TRBV10-3 and TRBJ2-1; D not resolved. The V gene lost 8 bases and the J gene lost 10 bases, with 12 bases spanning the gap. This CDR3 region has 11 residues. Germline loops: CDR1 ENHRY, CDR2 SYGVKD.

This clonotype was seen at least ten times. This chain links TRBV7-2 with TRBJ2-7; 9 nucleotides align to TRBD1. The trim removed 2 bases at V and 0 bases at J, leaving 8 bases unmatched. CDR1 and CDR2 (germline): SGHTA, FQGNSA. The CDR3 consists of 17 residues. CDR3 DNA sequence: TGTGCCAGCAGCTTACGAGAACAGGGGGCGATCTCCTACGAGCAGTACTTC. This gives the protein CASSLREQGAISYEQYF.

The V and J genes are TRBV4-2 and TRBJ2-7, with 7 bases that match TRBD1. This CDR3 comprises 15 residues. The junction had 9 bases not matched to a gene; V was cut back by 4 bases and J by 3 bases. Germline CDR1 LGHNA, CDR2 YNFKEQ. In DNA, the CDR3 is TGTGCCAGCAGCCCCACAGTAGGGGGCGACTACGAGCAGTACTTC. Its protein product is CASSPTVGGDYEQYF.

The chain has TRBV7-6 and TRBJ2-3; TRBD1 agrees at 8 bases. The germline V gene has CDR1 SGHVS and CDR2 FNYEAQ. The CDR3 is 15 amino acids. V lost 3 bases and J lost 3; bases outside the gene matches: 5. In nucleotides, the CDR3 is TGTGCCAGCAGCTTCCGGACAGGGCTGACAGATACGCAGTATTTT. This sequence encodes CASSFRTGLTDTQYF.

J is TRBJ2-1 and V is TRBV5-1, with 9 positions matching TRBD2. CDR1 and CDR2 (germline): SGHRS, YFSETQ. V was pared by 3 bases and J by 5 bases, with 6 bases of the junction left unmatched. The CDR3 is 15 amino acids. Written as DNA, the CDR3 is TGCGCCAGCAGCTCCGGGACTAGCCACCACAATGAGCAGTTCTTC. Encoded protein: CASSSGTSHHNEQFF.

V gene TRBV6-2 or TRBV6-3 combines with J gene TRBJ2-7; 12 bases are a match to TRBD2. Trimming took 0 bases from V and 7 from J; bases not matched to a gene: 10. The CDR3 is 17 residues long. The germline gives CDR1 MNHEY, CDR2 SVGEGT. In DNA form, the CDR3 reads TGTGCCAGCAGTTACTCGGCTAGCGGGGGGGATATGGATGAGCAGTACTTC. Its protein product is CASSYSASGGDMDEQYF.

This chain connects TRBV10-3 to TRBJ1-1; D perhaps matches TRBD1 (5 bases). The ends were cut back, 2 bases at V and 0 bases at J, with 7 bases in the middle. Germline assignment: CDR1 ENHRY and CDR2 SYGVKD. The CDR3 is 14 residues long. The CDR3 sequence: CAISEGHVNTEAFF. The CDR3 coding sequence is TGTGCCATCAGTGAGGGACACGTGAACACTGAAGCTTTCTTT.

This clonotype was found a few times. The J gene is TRBJ1-1, the V gene TRBV7-2, with D perhaps TRBD1 (6 bases). Looked up from germline, CDR1 is SGHTA and CDR2 is FQGNSA. The V end was cut by 2 bases, the J end by 3 bases, with 16 bases between. This CDR3 spans 16 amino acids. The CDR3 loop reads CASSLSGGRKDTEAFF. CDR3 DNA sequence: TGTGCCAGCAGCTTATCGGGGGGGCGAAAAGACACTGAAGCTTTCTTT.

The chain has TRBV6-1 and TRBJ1-5, with D hard to call. Trimming took 5 bases from V and 0 from J, leaving 11 bases between them. Germline V gene data show CDR1 as MNHNS and CDR2 as SASEGT. The CDR3 consists of 15 residues. CDR3 DNA sequence: TGTGCCAGCAGTATGGGAGCCTATAGCAATCAGCCCCAGCATTTT. Its translation is CASSMGAYSNQPQHF.

In this sample, this clonotype turned up many times. V gene TRBV27 combines with J gene TRBJ1-2, with D possibly TRBD1 on 6 matching bases. This CDR3 region has 15 residues. The germline gives CDR1 MNHEY, CDR2 SMNVEV (reference sequence). V was trimmed by 4 bases and J by 0 bases, leaving 12 bases between them. CDR3 in DNA: TGTGCCAGCAGTTCAGGACAGCTAGCTAACTATGGCTACACCTTC. It yields the protein CASSSGQLANYGYTF.

The chain couples TRBV2 to TRBJ2-5, with 10 nucleotides matching TRBD2. Germline V gene sequence: CDR1 SNHLY, CDR2 FYNNEI. The V and J ends lost 4 bases and 3 bases, in that order; junction bases with no gene match: 5. The CDR3 sequence is 15 residues long. The chain's CDR3 is CASSVKRGGKETQYF. CDR3 DNA sequence: TGTGCCAGCAGTGTGAAGCGGGGGGGTAAAGAGACCCAGTACTTC.

This clonotype has only a few counts. The gene calls are TRBV5-6 and TRBJ2-1; D is unresolved. The CDR3 runs 14 residues. Between the trimmed V and J ends, which lost 0 bases and 5 bases, there was a span of 9 bases. Per the germline V gene, CDR1 is SGHDT and CDR2 is YYEEEE. This CDR3 is CASSLVAGNNEQFF. The DNA for the CDR3 is TGTGCCAGCAGCTTGGTGGCAGGCAACAATGAGCAGTTCTTC.

CDR3 bases: TGTGCCAGCAGCCTGCGATCGGGGGGCGCTGGAAACACCATATATTTT. The encoded protein is CASSLRSGGAGNTIYF. The genes are TRBV4-2 and TRBJ1-3; TRBD1 might be the D (6 bases). The CDR3 totals 16 residues. Between the trimmed V and J ends, which lost 4 bases and 2 bases, there was a span of 15 bases. Per the germline V gene, CDR1 is LGHNA and CDR2 is YNFKEQ.

A few counts support this clonotype. V is TRBV7-2 and J is TRBJ2-5, with TRBD1 matching 7 bases. In germline, CDR1 is SGHTA, CDR2 FQGNSA. The J segment lost 7 bases and the V segment lost 4 bases, leaving 9 bases of the junction unmatched. This CDR3 comprises 14 residues. In nucleotides, the CDR3 is TGTGCCAGCAGCTCCAGACAGGGTGGTCCGACCCAGTACTTC. Its translation is CASSSRQGGPTQYF.

The chain links TRBV7-9 to TRBJ2-7; 10 bases are a match to TRBD1. From germline, CDR1 is SEHNR and CDR2 FQNEAQ (reference sequence). The CDR3 has 16 amino acids. The J segment lost 1 base and the V segment lost 7 bases, leaving 10 bases of the junction unmatched. This CDR3 reads CASNPTGQGTSYEQYF. The CDR3, as DNA: TGTGCCAGCAACCCAACGGGACAGGGGACTTCCTACGAGCAGTACTTC.